This TCR beta chain emerged from a study of T cell repertoires in cytomegalovirus infection. Background on the study: CMV infection together with matching HLA type was indicated by public TCR beta signatures. Study-wide findings and caveats: The ex vivo response was dominated by HLA-C-restricted CMV-specific TCR beta clonotypes.

Remarks on this clonotype: Its antigen remains unknown.

Germline CDR1 is SGHTA and CDR2 is FQGNSA. This CDR3 comprises 15 residues. Trimming took off 3 bases at V and 0 bases at J, with 11 bases between the two ends. TCRdb re-called the reads with MiXCR, one entry per CDR3 protein. The data contain about 490,000 distinct CDR3 sequences, 26% of them singletons. The sample comprised PBMCs. The clonotype originates from a human donor in good health (CMV status not recorded). Some clones in this sample may be carry-over from other donors' samples. The chain uses TRBV7-2 and TRBJ1-1, with D perhaps TRBD1 (6 bases). The CDR3 nucleotides are TGTGCCAGCAGCTTTAGGGGGTCGATGAACACTGAAGCTTTCTTT. It is translated as CASSFRGSMNTEAFF.